Reported below is one TCR beta chain. The target of this receptor is not known. Base qualities are not provided; no much larger clone lies one nucleotide away. The data derive from a study of cytomegalovirus exposure and HLA in healthy donors (dated by TCRdb to the late 2010s). The study in broad terms: The 666 repertoires of the first cohort and the roughly 120 validation repertoires were produced on the same platform, according to a later analysis. Along with the approximately 700-subject first cohort, a separate validation cohort of over a hundred different subjects was used. The aim of the study was to test whether cataloging public T cell receptors could identify signatures of past pathogen exposure. To predict cytomegalovirus infection status, the study brought together high-throughput TCR immunosequencing, statistical association of individual TCRs with disease status, and machine learning. The full study reports these points: The study listed 150 to 200 TCR beta chains as associated with cytomegalovirus. The authors suggested that the approach could potentially be generalized to other disease states and immunological phenotypes. Three of the identified cytomegalovirus-associated TCR beta chains were confirmed in vitro to be specific for cytomegalovirus antigens. A later analysis found that TCRs clustered in the first cohort also tended to co-occur in the approximately 120 validation repertoires, with 94% of cluster scores above 0. Cytomegalovirus status was reported to be diagnosed by the classifier with high specificity and sensitivity in both the original and validation cohorts. The validation cohort had no HLA typing available for a later analysis, so co-occurrence within that cohort was assessed over all 110 or so repertoires. Most TCR sequences were observed very rarely across donors, whereas some public TCRs were present in many individuals.

Receptors were amplified or captured by the immunoSEQ multiplex PCR assay. The original methods were these. A statistical classification framework was developed to diagnose cytomegalovirus status using the catalog of TCR beta chain sequences. This immuneACCESS table, as held by TCRdb, lists in-frame sequences with V and J called but not all clones. Of the missing ones, under half trace to an unresolved V gene in checked studies; the others have no known cause. The V and J calls and clone size were taken over from that table, and D and trimming were inferred from the DNA. Counted in this sample were more than 110,000 clones; 94% of them appeared once. The ten largest account for roughly 1.9% of the sample. The donors were included in the validation cohort of over a hundred subjects, a group kept apart from the roughly 670-subject first cohort. The CDR3 covers 15 residues, taking in both the cysteine and the phenylalanine. Just the 45-base CDR3 DNA is kept, in frame starting at base 1. V and J are trimmed by 1 base and 0 bases, and the gene matches miss 3 bases of the junction. The CDR1 and CDR2 encoded by the germline V gene are MDHEN and SYDVKM.

Sample: PBMCs. The clonotype was recovered from a man aged 18-30 years in good health and CMV-seropositive. The chain uses TRBV28 and TRBJ2-7; 7 of the junction bases match TRBD2. This receptor has the CDR3 CASSLFGGSSYEQYF. In nucleotides, the sequence is TGTGCCAGCAGTTTATTTGGCGGGAGCTCCTACGAGCAGTACTTC.